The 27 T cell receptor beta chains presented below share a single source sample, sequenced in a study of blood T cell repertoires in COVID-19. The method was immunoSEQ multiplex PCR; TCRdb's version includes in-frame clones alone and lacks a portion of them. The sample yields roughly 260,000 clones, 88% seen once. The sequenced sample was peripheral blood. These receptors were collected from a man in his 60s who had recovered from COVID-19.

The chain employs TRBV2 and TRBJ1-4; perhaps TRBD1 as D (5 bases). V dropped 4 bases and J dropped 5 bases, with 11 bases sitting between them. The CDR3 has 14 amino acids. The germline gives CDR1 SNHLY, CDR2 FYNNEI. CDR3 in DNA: TGTGCCAGCAGTGGGGGGGTTGTAAATGAAAAACTGTTTTTT. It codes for CASSGGVVNEKLFF.

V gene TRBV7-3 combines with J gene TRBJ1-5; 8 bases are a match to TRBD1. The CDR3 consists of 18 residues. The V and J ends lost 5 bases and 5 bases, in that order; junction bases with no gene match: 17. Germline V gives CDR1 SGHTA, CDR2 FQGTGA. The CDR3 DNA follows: TGTGCCAGCAGCGCCCGGGACAGGCGGGAACCTTCCCATCAGCCCCAGCATTTT. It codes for CASSARDRREPSHQPQHF.

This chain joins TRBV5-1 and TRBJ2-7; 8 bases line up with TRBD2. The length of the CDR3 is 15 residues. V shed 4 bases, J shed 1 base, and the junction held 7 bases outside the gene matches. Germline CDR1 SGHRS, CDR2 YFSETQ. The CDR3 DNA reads TGCGCCAGCAGCGCCCGGGGGGGAACATCCTACGAGCAGTACTTC. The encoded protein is CASSARGGTSYEQYF.

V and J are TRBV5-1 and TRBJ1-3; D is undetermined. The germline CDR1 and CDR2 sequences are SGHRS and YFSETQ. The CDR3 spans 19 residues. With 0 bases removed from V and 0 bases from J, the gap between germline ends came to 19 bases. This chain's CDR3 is CASSLAGLVGVGSGNTIYF. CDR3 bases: TGCGCCAGCAGCTTGGCCGGGTTAGTTGGTGTTGGCTCTGGAAACACCATATATTTT.

The CDR3 reads CASSEPTGGGGQLFF. CDR3 coding DNA: TGTGCCAGCAGTGAACCCACAGGGGGCGGTGGGCAACTGTTTTTT. The V gene is TRBV6-1, the J gene TRBJ1-4, with 9 bases fitting TRBD1. This CDR3 has 15 residues. With V trimmed by 2 bases and J by 12 bases, 10 bases remained unmatched. Germline-derived CDR1 and CDR2 are MNHNS and SASEGT.

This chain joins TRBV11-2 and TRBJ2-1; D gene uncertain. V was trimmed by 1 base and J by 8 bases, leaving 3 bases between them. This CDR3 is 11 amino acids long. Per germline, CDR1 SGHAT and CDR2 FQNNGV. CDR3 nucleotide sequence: TGTGCCAGCAGCTTAGTCGATGAGCAGTTCTTC. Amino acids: CASSLVDEQFF.

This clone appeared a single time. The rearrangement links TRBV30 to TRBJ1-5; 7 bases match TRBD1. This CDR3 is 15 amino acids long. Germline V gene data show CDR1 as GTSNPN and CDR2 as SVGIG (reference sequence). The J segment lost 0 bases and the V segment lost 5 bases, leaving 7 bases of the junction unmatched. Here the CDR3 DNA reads TGTGCCTGGGATCAGACAGGGAATAGCAATCAGCCCCAGCATTTT. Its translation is CAWDQTGNSNQPQHF.

CDR3 loop: CASSPLGLAGTSTDTQYF. The CDR3 region has the DNA TGTGCCAGCTCACCACTGGGACTAGCGGGGACTAGCACAGATACGCAGTATTTT. This chain connects TRBV18 to TRBJ2-3; 13 bases are shared with TRBD2. CDR3 size: 18 residues. Germline V gene lookup returns CDR1 KGHSH and CDR2 LQKENI. Trimming took 1 base from V and 0 from J; bases not matched to a gene: 4.

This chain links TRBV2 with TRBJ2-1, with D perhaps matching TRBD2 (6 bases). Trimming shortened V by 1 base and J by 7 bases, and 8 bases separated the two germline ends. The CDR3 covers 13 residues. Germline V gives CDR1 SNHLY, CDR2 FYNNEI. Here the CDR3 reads CASSEGRGNEQFF. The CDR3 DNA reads TGTGCCAGCAGTGAAGGCCGGGGGAATGAGCAGTTCTTC.

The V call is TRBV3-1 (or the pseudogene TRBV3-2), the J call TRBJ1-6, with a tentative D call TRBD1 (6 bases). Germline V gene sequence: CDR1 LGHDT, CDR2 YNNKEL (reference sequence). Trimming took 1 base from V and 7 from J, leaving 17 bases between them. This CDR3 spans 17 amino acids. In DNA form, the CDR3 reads TGTGCCAGCAGCCAAGGCGGGGGGCCGGCGCGGAATTCACCCCTCCACTTT. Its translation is CASSQGGGPARNSPLHF.

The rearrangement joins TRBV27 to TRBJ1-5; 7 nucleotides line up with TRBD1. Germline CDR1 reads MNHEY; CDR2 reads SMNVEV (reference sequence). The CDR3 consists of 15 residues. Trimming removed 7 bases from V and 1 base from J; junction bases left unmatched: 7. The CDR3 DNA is TGTGCCAGCACCCCTCGACAGGGAAGCAATCAGCCCCAGCATTTT. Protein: CASTPRQGSNQPQHF.

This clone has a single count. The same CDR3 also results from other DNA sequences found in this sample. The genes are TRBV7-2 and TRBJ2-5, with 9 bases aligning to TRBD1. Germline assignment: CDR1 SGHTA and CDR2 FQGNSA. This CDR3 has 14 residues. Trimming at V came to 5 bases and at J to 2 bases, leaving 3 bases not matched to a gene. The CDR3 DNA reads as TGTGCCAGCAGCCCAGGACAGGGGCAAGAGACCCAGTACTTC. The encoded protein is CASSPGQGQETQYF.

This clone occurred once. The CDR3, as DNA: TGTGCCAGCAGTTACGAGAGGGAGTCACCCCTCCACTTT. Protein sequence: CASSYERESPLHF. The chain combines TRBV6-5 with TRBJ1-6; D unclear. The CDR3 totals 13 residues. CDR1 is MNHEY, CDR2 SVGAGI, per germline. V lost 2 bases to trimming and J lost 10 bases, with 9 bases between them.

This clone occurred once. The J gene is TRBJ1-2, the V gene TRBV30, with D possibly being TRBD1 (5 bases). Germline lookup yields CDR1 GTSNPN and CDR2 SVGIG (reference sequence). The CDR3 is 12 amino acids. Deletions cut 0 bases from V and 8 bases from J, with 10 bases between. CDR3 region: CAWSVEGVGYTF. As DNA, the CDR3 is TGTGCCTGGAGTGTAGAAGGGGTGGGCTACACCTTC.

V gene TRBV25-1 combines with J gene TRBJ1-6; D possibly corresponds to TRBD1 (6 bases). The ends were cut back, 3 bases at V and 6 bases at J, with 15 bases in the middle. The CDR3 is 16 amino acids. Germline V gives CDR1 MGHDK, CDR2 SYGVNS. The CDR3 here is CASSDPWGQVNSPLHF. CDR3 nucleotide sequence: TGTGCCAGCAGTGACCCCTGGGGGCAGGTTAATTCACCCCTCCACTTT. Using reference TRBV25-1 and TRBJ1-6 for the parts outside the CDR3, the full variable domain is EADIYQTPRYLVIGTGKKITLECSQTMGHDKMYWYQQDPGMELHLIHYSYGVNSTEKGDLSSESTVSRIRTEHFPLTLESARPSHTSQYLCASSDPWGQVNSPLHFGNGTRLTVT.

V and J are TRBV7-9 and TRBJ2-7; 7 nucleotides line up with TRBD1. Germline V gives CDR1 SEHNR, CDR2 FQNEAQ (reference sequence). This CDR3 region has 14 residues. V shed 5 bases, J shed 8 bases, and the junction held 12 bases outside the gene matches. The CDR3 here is CASSEDGQAPKQYF. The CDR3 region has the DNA TGTGCCAGCAGCGAAGACGGACAGGCTCCAAAGCAGTACTTC.

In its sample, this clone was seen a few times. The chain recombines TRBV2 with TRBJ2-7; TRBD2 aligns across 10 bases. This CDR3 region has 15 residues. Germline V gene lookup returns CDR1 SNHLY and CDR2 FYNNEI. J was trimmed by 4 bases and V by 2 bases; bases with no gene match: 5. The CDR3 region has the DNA TGTGCCAGCAGTGAAACTAGCGGGGCGCAGTACGAGCAGTACTTC. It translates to CASSETSGAQYEQYF.

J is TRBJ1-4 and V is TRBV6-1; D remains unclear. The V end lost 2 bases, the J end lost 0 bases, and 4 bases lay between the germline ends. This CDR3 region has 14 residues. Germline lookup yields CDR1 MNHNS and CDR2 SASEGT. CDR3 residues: CASSELATNEKLFF. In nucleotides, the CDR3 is TGTGCCAGCAGTGAACTTGCAACTAATGAAAAACTGTTTTTT.

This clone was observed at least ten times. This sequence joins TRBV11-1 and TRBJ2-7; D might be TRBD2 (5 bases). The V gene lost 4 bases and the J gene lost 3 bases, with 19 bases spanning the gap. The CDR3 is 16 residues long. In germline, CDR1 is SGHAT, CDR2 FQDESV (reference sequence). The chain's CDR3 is CASSSGFGEKFYEQYF. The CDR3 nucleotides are TGTGCCAGCAGCTCGGGATTTGGGGAGAAATTCTACGAGCAGTACTTC.

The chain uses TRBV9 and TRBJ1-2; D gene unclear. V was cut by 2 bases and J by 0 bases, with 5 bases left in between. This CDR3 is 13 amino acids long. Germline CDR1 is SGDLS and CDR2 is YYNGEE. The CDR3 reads CASSVQANYGYTF. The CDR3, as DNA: TGTGCCAGCAGCGTCCAGGCTAACTATGGCTACACCTTC.

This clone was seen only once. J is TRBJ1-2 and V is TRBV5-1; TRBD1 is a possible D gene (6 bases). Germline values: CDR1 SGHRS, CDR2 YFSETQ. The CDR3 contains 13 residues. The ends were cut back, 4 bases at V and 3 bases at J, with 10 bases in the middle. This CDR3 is CASSTGFDYGYTF. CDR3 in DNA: TGCGCCAGCAGCACAGGGTTCGACTATGGCTACACCTTC.

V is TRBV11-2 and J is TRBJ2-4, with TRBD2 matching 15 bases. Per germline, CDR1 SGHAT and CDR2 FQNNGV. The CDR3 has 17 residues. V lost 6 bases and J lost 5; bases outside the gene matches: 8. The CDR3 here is CASRAGLAGGPQNIQYF. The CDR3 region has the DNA TGTGCCAGCAGAGCAGGACTAGCGGGGGGGCCGCAAAACATTCAGTACTTC.

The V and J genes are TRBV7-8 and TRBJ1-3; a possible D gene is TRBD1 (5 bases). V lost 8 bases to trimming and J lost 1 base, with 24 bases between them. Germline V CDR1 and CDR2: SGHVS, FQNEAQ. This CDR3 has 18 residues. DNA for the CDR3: TGTGCCAGCGGTCCAAGTTGGGGGGTCAGCAAATCTGGAAACACCATATATTTT. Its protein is CASGPSWGVSKSGNTIYF. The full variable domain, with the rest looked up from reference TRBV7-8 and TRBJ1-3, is GAGVSQSPRYKVAKRGQDVALRCDPISGHVSLFWYQQALGQGPEFLTYFQNEAQLDKSGLPSDRFFAERPEGSVSTLKIQRTQQEDSAVYLCASGPSWGVSKSGNTIYFGEGSWLTVV.

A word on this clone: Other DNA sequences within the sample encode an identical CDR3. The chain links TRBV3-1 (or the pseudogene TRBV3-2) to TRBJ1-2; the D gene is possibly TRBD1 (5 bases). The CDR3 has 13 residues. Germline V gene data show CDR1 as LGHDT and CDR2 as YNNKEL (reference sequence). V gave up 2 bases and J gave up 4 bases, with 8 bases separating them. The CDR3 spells CASSQRTGYGYTF. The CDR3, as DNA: TGTGCCAGCAGCCAAAGAACAGGCTATGGCTACACCTTC.

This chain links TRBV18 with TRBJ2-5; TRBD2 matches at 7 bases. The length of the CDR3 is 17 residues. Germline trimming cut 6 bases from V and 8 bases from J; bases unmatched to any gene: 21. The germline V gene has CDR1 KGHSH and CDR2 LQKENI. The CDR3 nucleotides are TGTGCCAGCTCCCCGGAGGGGCTAGCGGTGACTAAGAGAACCCAGTACTTC. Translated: CASSPEGLAVTKRTQYF.

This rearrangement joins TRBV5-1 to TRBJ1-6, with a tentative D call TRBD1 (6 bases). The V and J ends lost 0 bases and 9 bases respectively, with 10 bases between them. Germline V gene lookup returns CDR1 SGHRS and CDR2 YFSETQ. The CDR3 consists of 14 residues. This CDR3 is CASSLDNRASPLHF. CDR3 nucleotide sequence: TGCGCCAGCAGCTTGGACAACAGGGCTTCACCCCTCCACTTT.

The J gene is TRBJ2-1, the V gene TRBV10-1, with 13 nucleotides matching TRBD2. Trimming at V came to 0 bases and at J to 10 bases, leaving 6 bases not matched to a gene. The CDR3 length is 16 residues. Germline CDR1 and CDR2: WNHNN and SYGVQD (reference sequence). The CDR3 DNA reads TGCGCCAGCAGTGAGTCTACTAGCGGGGGGGCCTGGGAGCAGTTCTTC. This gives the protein CASSESTSGGAWEQFF.